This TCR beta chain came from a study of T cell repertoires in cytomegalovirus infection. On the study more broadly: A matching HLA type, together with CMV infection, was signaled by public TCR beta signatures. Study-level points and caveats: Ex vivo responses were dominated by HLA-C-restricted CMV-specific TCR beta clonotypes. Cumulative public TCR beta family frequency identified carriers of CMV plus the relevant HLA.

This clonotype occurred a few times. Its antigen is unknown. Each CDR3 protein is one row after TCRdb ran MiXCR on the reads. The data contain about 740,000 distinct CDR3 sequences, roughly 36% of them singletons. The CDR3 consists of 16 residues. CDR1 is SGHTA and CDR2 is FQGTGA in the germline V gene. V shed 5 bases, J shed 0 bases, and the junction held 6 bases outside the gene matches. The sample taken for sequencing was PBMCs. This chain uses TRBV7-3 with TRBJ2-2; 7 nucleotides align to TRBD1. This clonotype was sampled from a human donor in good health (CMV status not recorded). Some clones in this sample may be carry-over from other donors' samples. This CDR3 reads CASSPIGGANTGELFF. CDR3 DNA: TGTGCCAGCAGCCCTATAGGGGGCGCGAACACCGGGGAGCTGTTTTTT.